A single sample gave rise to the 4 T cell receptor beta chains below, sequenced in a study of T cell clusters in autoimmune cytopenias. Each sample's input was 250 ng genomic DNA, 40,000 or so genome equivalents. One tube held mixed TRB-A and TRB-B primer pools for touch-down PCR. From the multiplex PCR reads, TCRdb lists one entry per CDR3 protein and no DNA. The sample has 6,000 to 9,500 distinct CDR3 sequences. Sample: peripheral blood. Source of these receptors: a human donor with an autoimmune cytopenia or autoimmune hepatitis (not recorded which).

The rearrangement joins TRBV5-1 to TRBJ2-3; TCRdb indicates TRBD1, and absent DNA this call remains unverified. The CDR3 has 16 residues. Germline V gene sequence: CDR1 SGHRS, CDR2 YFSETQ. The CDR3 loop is CASSFGATGVGDTQYF.

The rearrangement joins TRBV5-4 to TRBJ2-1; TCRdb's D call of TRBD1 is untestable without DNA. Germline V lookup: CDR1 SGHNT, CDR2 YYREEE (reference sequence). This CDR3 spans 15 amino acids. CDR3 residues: CASSNPGRSYNEQFF.

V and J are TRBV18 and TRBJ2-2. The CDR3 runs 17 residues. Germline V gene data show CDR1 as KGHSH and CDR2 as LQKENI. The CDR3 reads CASSPLGVARSTGELFF.

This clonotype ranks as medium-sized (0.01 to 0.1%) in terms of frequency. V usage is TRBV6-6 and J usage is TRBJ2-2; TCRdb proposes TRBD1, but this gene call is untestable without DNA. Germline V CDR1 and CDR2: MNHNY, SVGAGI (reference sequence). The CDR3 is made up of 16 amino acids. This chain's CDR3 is CASSYGRGLTTGELFF.